What follows are 26 T cell receptor beta chains derived from one specimen sequenced in a study of blood T cell repertoires in COVID-19 (dated by TCRdb to the early 2020s). Libraries were built with the immunoSEQ multiplex PCR assay. The source is immuneACCESS, and TCRdb retained only in-frame sequences with V and J called. Part of the clones is not carried over; for the studies checked, unresolved V genes explain less than half of this, and the remainder is unexplained. This sample comprises 200,000 to 250,000 clones, just under 85% of them detected only once. The ten most abundant clones make up just under 6.5% of the sample. The source material was peripheral blood. All receptors derive from a woman in her sixties or seventies with active or convalescent COVID-19.

This clone has at least ten counts. The chain carries TRBV5-4 and TRBJ2-5; TRBD1 matches 10 bases. Trimming cost V 4 bases and J 5 bases; bases outside gene matches: 5. The CDR3 extends over 14 amino acids. Germline V CDR1 and CDR2: SGHNT, YYREEE (reference sequence). CDR3 bases: TGTGCCAGCAGCCCGGACAGGGGGTGGGAGACCCAGTACTTC. It codes for CASSPDRGWETQYF. Full variable domain (remainder filled in from reference TRBV5-4 and TRBJ2-5): ETGVTQSPTHLIKTRGQQVTLRCSSQSGHNTVSWYQQALGQGPQFIFQYYREEENGRGNFPPRFSGLQFPNYSSELNVNALELDDSALYLCASSPDRGWETQYFGPGTRLLVL.

The chain couples TRBV19 to TRBJ2-3; tentative D call: TRBD2 (6 bases). The CDR3 spans 16 residues. Trimming shortened V by 4 bases and J by 4 bases, and 18 bases separated the two germline ends. The germline V gene encodes CDR1 LNHDA and CDR2 SQIVND (reference sequence). CDR3 sequence reads: CASSTHGGAGADTQYF. The CDR3 DNA reads TGTGCCAGTAGTACCCATGGCGGGGCCGGGGCAGATACGCAGTATTTT.

This clone was detected only a few times. The V gene is TRBV7-9, the J gene TRBJ2-3, with 9 bases aligning to TRBD1. The CDR3 is 15 residues long. V was clipped by 4 bases and J by 1 base; unmatched bases: 3. Germline CDR1 is SEHNR and CDR2 is FQNEAQ (reference sequence). The CDR3 region has the DNA TGTGCCAGCAGCTGGGACAGGGCGGGCACAGATACGCAGTATTTT. Encoded protein: CASSWDRAGTDTQYF.

The rearrangement links TRBV10-3 to TRBJ2-7, with 7 bases that match TRBD1. Germline V gene lookup returns CDR1 ENHRY and CDR2 SYGVKD. The ends lost 3 bases at V and 3 bases at J; junction bases unmatched: 11. The CDR3 has 16 residues. The CDR3 DNA follows: TGTGCCATCAGTGACTTCCAAGGCCAGGGGGTCTACGAGCAGTACTTC. It is translated as CAISDFQGQGVYEQYF.

This clone came up a few times. This rearrangement joins TRBV2 to TRBJ1-1; 8 nucleotides align to TRBD1. Germline loops: CDR1 SNHLY, CDR2 FYNNEI. With 4 bases clipped from V and 1 base from J, the junction kept 5 bases outside the gene matches. The CDR3 covers 15 residues. CDR3 DNA sequence: TGTGCCAGCAGTGCCCGGACAGGGCGGAACACTGAAGCTTTCTTT. Its translation is CASSARTGRNTEAFF.

V usage is TRBV5-1 and J usage is TRBJ2-7; 8 bases agree with TRBD2. The J segment lost 6 bases and the V segment lost 0 bases, leaving 5 bases of the junction unmatched. Germline CDR1 reads SGHRS; CDR2 reads YFSETQ. CDR3 size: 14 residues. The CDR3 spells CASSLVGSGVEQYF. CDR3 DNA sequence: TGCGCCAGCAGCTTGGTTGGTAGCGGGGTCGAGCAGTACTTC. Full variable domain (rest looked up from reference TRBV5-1 and TRBJ2-7): KAGVTQTPRYLIKTRGQQVTLSCSPISGHRSVSWYQQTPGQGLQFLFEYFSETQRNKGNFPGRFSGRQFSNSRSEMNVSTLELGDSALYLCASSLVGSGVEQYFGPGTRLTVT.

This clone was recorded once. The chain is built from TRBV6-4 and TRBJ2-7; 13 nucleotides agree with TRBD2. The ends lost 4 bases at V and 5 bases at J; junction bases unmatched: 2. CDR1 MRHNA and CDR2 SNTAGT come from the germline V gene. The CDR3 loop spans 14 amino acids. The CDR3 loop reads CASSGGLAGDEQYV. CDR3 coding DNA: TGTGCCAGCAGTGGCGGACTAGCGGGGGACGAGCAGTACGTC.

The gene calls are TRBV7-2 and TRBJ2-3; no clear D gene. The length of the CDR3 is 13 residues. Trimming took 7 bases from V and 0 from J, leaving 8 bases between them. Per germline, CDR1 SGHTA and CDR2 FQGNSA. The CDR3 is CASNDWSTDTQYF. CDR3 DNA sequence: TGTGCCAGCAACGACTGGAGCACAGATACGCAGTATTTT.

This clone was recorded once. This chain joins TRBV6-5 and TRBJ1-1; D uncertain. Germline V gene data show CDR1 as MNHEY and CDR2 as SVGAGI. The CDR3 length is 12 residues. V shed 6 bases and J shed 3 bases, with 8 bases lying between them. CDR3 amino acids: CASSPSDTEAFF. Written as DNA, the CDR3 is TGTGCCAGCAGCCCGTCTGACACTGAAGCTTTCTTT.

This clone was found a few times. The J gene is TRBJ1-4, the V gene TRBV5-1; TRBD1 matches 8 bases. This CDR3 is 17 amino acids long. V dropped 4 bases and J dropped 7; count of bases not matched to a gene: 15. The germline gives CDR1 SGHRS, CDR2 YFSETQ. As DNA, the CDR3 is TGCGCCAGCAGCCCCATTCAGGGGGCGCCCCGGGGTGAAAAACTGTTTTTT. Translating gives CASSPIQGAPRGEKLFF.

There are a few counts of this clone. This chain connects TRBV27 to TRBJ2-7, with 10 nucleotides matching TRBD1. There are 16 residues in the CDR3. Germline-derived CDR1 and CDR2 are MNHEY and SMNVEV (reference sequence). The V gene end was trimmed by 8 bases and the J gene end by 2 bases; junction bases not matched to a gene: 12. In DNA form, the CDR3 reads TGTGCCAGCGGAAATACCGGGACAGGGGTCCCCTACGAGCAGTACGTC. It specifies CASGNTGTGVPYEQYV.

The chain has TRBV7-9 and TRBJ2-3; 10 bases line up with TRBD1. After removal of 4 bases from V and 4 bases from J, the junction contained 11 bases not matched to a gene. This CDR3 has 17 amino acids. CDR1 is SEHNR, CDR2 FQNEAQ, per germline (reference sequence). The CDR3 bases are TGTGCCAGCAGCTATATCCCGGGACAGGGGAAGGCAGATACGCAGTATTTT. Its protein product is CASSYIPGQGKADTQYF.

The V and J genes are TRBV5-1 and TRBJ1-2; 7 nucleotides match TRBD1. Germline V gene data show CDR1 as SGHRS and CDR2 as YFSETQ. The V and J ends lost 1 base and 6 bases, in that order; junction bases with no gene match: 6. The CDR3 is 14 amino acids. In DNA, the CDR3 is TGCGCCAGCAGCTTGCCGGGACAGTCAAATGGCTACACCTTC. It yields the protein CASSLPGQSNGYTF. The complete variable domain, with remaining parts taken from reference TRBV5-1 and TRBJ1-2, reads KAGVTQTPRYLIKTRGQQVTLSCSPISGHRSVSWYQQTPGQGLQFLFEYFSETQRNKGNFPGRFSGRQFSNSRSEMNVSTLELGDSALYLCASSLPGQSNGYTFGSGTRLTVV.

The rearrangement links TRBV3-1 (or the pseudogene TRBV3-2) to TRBJ2-1; weak D call: TRBD2 (7 bases). CDR1 LGHDT and CDR2 YNNKEL come from the germline V gene (reference sequence). The length of the CDR3 is 12 residues. V was shortened by 3 bases and J by 15 bases, with 15 bases between the two germline ends. In DNA form, the CDR3 reads TGTGCCAGCAGCCATGGGGGGGCGCAGACGTTCTTC. This encodes CASSHGGAQTFF.

The V gene is TRBV3-1 (or the pseudogene TRBV3-2), the J gene TRBJ2-5, with D possibly matching TRBD1 (5 bases). Between the trimmed V and J ends, which lost 1 base and 0 bases, there was a span of 9 bases. The CDR3 length is 15 residues. Germline values: CDR1 LGHDT, CDR2 YNNKEL (reference sequence). CDR3: CASSQGWGHQETQYF. The CDR3 nucleotides are TGTGCCAGCAGCCAAGGGTGGGGCCACCAAGAGACCCAGTACTTC.

The chain is built from TRBV5-1 and TRBJ2-3, with 8 bases identical to TRBD2. Germline-derived CDR1 and CDR2 are SGHRS and YFSETQ. The V and J ends lost 5 bases and 6 bases, in that order; junction bases with no gene match: 14. CDR3 length: 16 residues. In nucleotides, the CDR3 is TGCGCCAGCAGTTCCCAGGGAGCGGGGGAGGTGGATACGCAGTATTTT. Translated: CASSSQGAGEVDTQYF. Drawing the rest from reference TRBV5-1 and TRBJ2-3, the complete variable domain is KAGVTQTPRYLIKTRGQQVTLSCSPISGHRSVSWYQQTPGQGLQFLFEYFSETQRNKGNFPGRFSGRQFSNSRSEMNVSTLELGDSALYLCASSSQGAGEVDTQYFGPGTRLTVL.

The CDR3 nucleotides are TGTGCCAGCAGTTACCTTTCGACAGACTATGGCTACACCTTC. Translating it yields CASSYLSTDYGYTF. The genes are TRBV6-5 and TRBJ1-2, with D possibly matching TRBD1 (5 bases). Trimming took 2 bases from V and 3 from J, leaving 10 bases between them. The CDR3 has 14 amino acids. Germline V lookup: CDR1 MNHEY, CDR2 SVGAGI.

This chain connects TRBV18 to TRBJ2-3, with D unclear. CDR3 size: 15 residues. Germline loops: CDR1 KGHSH, CDR2 LQKENI. V shed 6 bases and J shed 4 bases, with 17 bases lying between them. CDR3 DNA sequence: TGTGCCAGCTCCTACGGGTCCCACCAGCCAGATACGCAGTATTTT. This codes for CASSYGSHQPDTQYF.

This clone appeared once. This chain links TRBV7-2 with TRBJ2-3, with 7 bases lining up with TRBD2. After removal of 7 bases from V and 4 bases from J, the junction contained 11 bases not matched to a gene. This CDR3 is 15 amino acids long. Germline lookup yields CDR1 SGHTA and CDR2 FQGNSA. CDR3 nucleotide sequence: TGTGCCAGCACCCCTGGGGGGGGGTTGTCAGATACGCAGTATTTT. It translates to CASTPGGGLSDTQYF.

The CDR3 nucleotides are TGTGCCAGCATGCTGACTAGCGGGTCCTACGAGCAGTACTTC. Translation gives CASMLTSGSYEQYF. The chain joins TRBV2 to TRBJ2-7; 10 nucleotides match TRBD2. The V gene's germline CDR1 is SNHLY and CDR2 FYNNEI. The CDR3 has 14 amino acids. V trimming: 7 bases; J trimming: 1 base; junction bases outside the gene matches: 4.

In DNA form, the CDR3 reads TGTGCCAGTACCCCGGGGAGGGAGGTGGTCCAAGAGACCCAGTACTTC. Its protein is CASTPGREVVQETQYF. The chain joins TRBV19 to TRBJ2-5, with 7 nucleotides matching TRBD2. Losses at the gene ends were 7 bases for V and 1 base for J; bases not matched to a gene: 12. CDR1 is LNHDA and CDR2 is SQIVND in the germline V gene (reference sequence). This CDR3 comprises 16 residues.

The J gene is TRBJ2-4, the V gene TRBV6-1; tentatively, D is TRBD1 (5 bases). V was pared by 3 bases and J by 4 bases, with 13 bases between. Germline V CDR1 and CDR2: MNHNS, SASEGT. The CDR3 runs 15 residues. CDR3 nucleotides: TGTGCCAGCAGTGATCCTGGACATCTTAAAAACATTCAGTACTTC. It translates to CASSDPGHLKNIQYF.

This chain uses TRBV13 with TRBJ2-3; D not resolved. Germline V gene sequence: CDR1 PRHDT, CDR2 FYEKMQ (reference sequence). The CDR3 runs to 15 residues. V shed 3 bases and J shed 2 bases, with 12 bases lying between them. The CDR3 loop is CASSFSVPPTDTQYF. The CDR3 DNA follows: TGTGCCAGCAGCTTCAGCGTGCCGCCCACAGATACGCAGTATTTT.

The V call is TRBV28, the J call TRBJ1-3; D not resolved. The CDR3 sequence is 16 residues long. Deletions cut 1 base from V and 0 bases from J, with 10 bases between. Germline-derived CDR1 and CDR2 are MDHEN and SYDVKM. The CDR3 sequence is CASSLSITDSGNTIYF. CDR3 nucleotides: TGTGCCAGCAGTTTATCTATTACAGACTCTGGAAACACCATATATTTT. Full variable domain (missing parts from reference TRBV28 and TRBJ1-3): DVKVTQSSRYLVKRTGEKVFLECVQDMDHENMFWYRQDPGLGLRLIYFSYDVKMKEKGDIPEGYSVSREKKERFSLILESASTNQTSMYLCASSLSITDSGNTIYFGEGSWLTVV.

This chain connects TRBV9 to TRBJ2-5; 10 bases match TRBD2. The germline V gene has CDR1 SGDLS and CDR2 YYNGEE. This CDR3 region has 14 residues. V dropped 7 bases and J dropped 5; count of bases not matched to a gene: 8. DNA of the CDR3: TGTGCCAGCGGAAGAGCGGGGGGGCGTGAGACCCAGTACTTC. Encoded protein: CASGRAGGRETQYF.

The chain combines TRBV7-9 with TRBJ2-5; maybe TRBD2 (7 bases). The germline CDR1 and CDR2 sequences are SEHNR and FQNEAQ (reference sequence). V was trimmed by 6 bases and J by 3 bases, leaving 14 bases between them. The CDR3 has 14 amino acids. This CDR3 reads CASRPWGGEETQYF. CDR3 nucleotides: TGTGCCAGCAGACCTTGGGGGGGCGAAGAGACCCAGTACTTC.